The clone carrying this T cell receptor (beta chain) was recorded a few times. The sample originates from a study of T cells in Graves' hyperthyroidism and ophthalmopathy. Per the germline V gene, CDR1 is MNHNS and CDR2 is SASEGT. This CDR3 region has 15 residues. After removal of 6 bases from V and 4 bases from J, the junction contained 11 bases not matched to a gene. The investigators amplified TCR beta CDR3 regions from RNA transcripts. The study used the HTBI primer set for a first-round RT-PCR of the TCR CDR3. In TCRdb, the multiplex PCR reads were re-called with MiXCR into one record per CDR3 protein. The table shows around 600,000 distinct CDR3 sequences, with approximately 16% occurring only once.

The TCR sequence derives from a woman aged 40 to 50 with Graves' ophthalmopathy. The rearrangement uses TRBV6-1 and TRBJ2-5, with 7 bases matching TRBD2. Specimen: blood. The CDR3 nucleotides are TGTGCCAGCAGAGTCCCAGGCTCGGGGGGAGAGACCCAGTACTTC. This gives the protein CASRVPGSGGETQYF.